The 10 T cell receptor beta chains given below trace back to one sample, sequenced in a study of CD8 T cells in Susac syndrome. RNA amounts of about 0.5 to 1 ug underwent reverse transcription with random hexamers. TCRdb itself ran the immunoSEQ multiplex PCR reads through MiXCR, one entry per CDR3 protein. The table lists around 170,000 distinct CDR3 sequences, approximately 95% of them singletons. The sequencing input was CD8+ T cells from PBMCs. All receptors come from a human donor with Susac syndrome.

V gene TRBV9 combines with J gene TRBJ1-2; D remains ambiguous. Trimming removed 4 bases from V and 7 bases from J, with 20 bases in between. The V gene's germline CDR1 is SGDLS and CDR2 YYNGEE. This CDR3 comprises 15 residues. The CDR3 protein is CASSQHLVPRSGYTF. In DNA form, the CDR3 reads TGTGCCAGCAGCCAACACCTTGTTCCGAGGAGTGGCTACACCTTC.

In this sample, this clonotype turned up once. V is TRBV7-9 and J is TRBJ1-1; 9 positions match TRBD1. From germline, CDR1 is SEHNR and CDR2 FQNEAQ (reference sequence). The CDR3 spans 15 residues. V lost 0 bases, J lost 7 bases, and 6 bases stayed unmatched. The CDR3 DNA follows: TGTGCCAGCAGCTTAGCGGGAACAGGGGGCGGTGAAGCTTTCTTT. This codes for CASSLAGTGGGEAFF.

The chain employs TRBV7-3 and TRBJ1-2; no clear D. This CDR3 contains 16 residues. Trimming removed 2 bases at V and 4 bases at J, with 17 bases between. Germline loops: CDR1 SGHTA, CDR2 FQGTGA. The CDR3 spells CASSLLADSAPYGYTF. CDR3 coding DNA: TGTGCCAGCAGCTTACTGGCCGATTCAGCCCCCTATGGCTACACCTTC.

The sample holds one count of this clonotype. The chain joins TRBV3-1 to TRBJ2-3, with D maybe TRBD2 (5 bases). This CDR3 has 14 amino acids. Trimming left V 4 bases short and J 1 base short, with 9 bases between. In germline, CDR1 is LGHDT, CDR2 YNNKEL (reference sequence). For the CDR3, the DNA is TGTGCCAGCAGCCGAGCGGAACGCACAGATACGCAGTATTTT. It codes for CASSRAERTDTQYF.

The CDR3 region is CSGPGGGIDYNEQFF. The CDR3 region has the DNA TGCAGTGGGCCGGGCGGCGGGATAGACTACAATGAGCAGTTCTTC. The chain recombines TRBV20-1 with TRBJ2-1, with D perhaps matching TRBD2 (6 bases). V lost 7 bases to trimming and J lost 3 bases, with 19 bases between them. In germline, CDR1 is DFQATT, CDR2 SNEGSKA (reference sequence). The CDR3 consists of 15 residues.

V gene TRBV7-8 combines with J gene TRBJ2-7; D may be TRBD1 (6 bases). Trimming left V 10 bases short and J 3 bases short, with 16 bases between. The CDR3 has 13 amino acids. CDR1 is SGHVS and CDR2 is FQNEAQ in the germline V gene. DNA of the CDR3: TGTGCCACCAAACAGGGTTTCAGCTACGAGCAGTACTTC. Residues: CATKQGFSYEQYF.

The chain combines TRBV12-3 or TRBV12-4 with TRBJ1-1; D unclear. CDR3 length: 15 amino acids. V lost 5 bases and J 0 bases, leaving 13 bases between the germline ends. The CDR3 loop reads CASSRGHYVNTEAFF. The CDR3 bases are TGTGCCAGCAGTCGGGGTCATTACGTGAACACTGAAGCTTTCTTT.

The gene calls are TRBV2 and TRBJ2-3, with a possible D match to TRBD1 (6 bases). The V end lost 4 bases, the J end lost 0 bases, and 14 bases lay between the germline ends. In germline, CDR1 is SNHLY, CDR2 FYNNEI. The CDR3 runs to 16 residues. CDR3 region: CASSGDKRASTDTQYF. The CDR3 nucleotides are TGTGCCAGCAGTGGGGACAAGCGAGCTAGCACAGATACGCAGTATTTT.

This clonotype is a singleton in its sample. The chain recombines TRBV7-8 with TRBJ2-5; a possible D gene is TRBD2 (5 bases). The CDR3 consists of 14 residues. The germline V gene encodes CDR1 SGHVS and CDR2 FQNEAQ. Trimming cost V 5 bases and J 2 bases, with 12 bases left between them. The CDR3: CASSPEAGQETQYF. The CDR3 region has the DNA TGTGCCAGCAGCCCGGAGGCAGGACAAGAGACCCAGTACTTC.

The rearrangement joins TRBV20-1 to TRBJ2-7; maybe TRBD1 (6 bases). The ends were cut back, 3 bases at V and 2 bases at J, with 11 bases in the middle. CDR1 and CDR2 (germline): DFQATT, SNEGSKA (reference sequence). The CDR3 length is 13 residues. CDR3 loop: CSASTGRTYEQYF. CDR3 nucleotides: TGCAGTGCTAGTACAGGGAGAACCTACGAGCAGTACTTC.